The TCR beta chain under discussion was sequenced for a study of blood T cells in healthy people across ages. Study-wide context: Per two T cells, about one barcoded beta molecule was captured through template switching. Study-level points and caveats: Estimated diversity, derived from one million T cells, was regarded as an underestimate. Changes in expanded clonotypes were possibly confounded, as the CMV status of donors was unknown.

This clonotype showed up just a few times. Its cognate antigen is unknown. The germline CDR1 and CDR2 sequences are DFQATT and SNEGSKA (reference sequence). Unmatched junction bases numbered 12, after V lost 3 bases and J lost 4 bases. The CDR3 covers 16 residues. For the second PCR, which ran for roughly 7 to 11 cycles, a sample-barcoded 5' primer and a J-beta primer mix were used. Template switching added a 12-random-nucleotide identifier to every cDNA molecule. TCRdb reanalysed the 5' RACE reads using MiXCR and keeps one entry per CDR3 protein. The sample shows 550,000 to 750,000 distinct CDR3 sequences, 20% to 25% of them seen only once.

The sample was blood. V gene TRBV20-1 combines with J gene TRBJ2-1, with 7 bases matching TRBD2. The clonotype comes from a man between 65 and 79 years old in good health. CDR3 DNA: TGCAGTGCTAGTCAAAGAGCGGGATCGAGATACAATGAGCAGTTCTTC. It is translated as CSASQRAGSRYNEQFF.